Sequencing of this T cell receptor beta chain was carried out in a study of cytomegalovirus exposure and HLA in healthy donors. Overall study findings and caveats: Earlier analysis found most TCR beta V segments productive about 87% or about 30% of the time. Most TCR sequences proved rare, with some public TCRs found in many donors. With further analysis later on, most CMV-associated TCR beta chains appeared HLA-restricted.

Vbeta (60) and Jbeta (13) primers were used in the PCR. Authors' data handling: The authors later counted roughly 79 million unique TCR beta chains, 9 million to 12 million of them shared. Data came from immunoSEQ multiplex PCR; TCRdb stores just in-frame clones and leaves some out. V, J and clone size were drawn from that table, and D and trimming were deduced from the DNA. The data contain more than 90,000 clones, 60% to 80% of them singletons. Per germline, CDR1 MNHEY and CDR2 SVGAGI. V lost 0 bases and J lost 7, with 7 bases in between. The CDR3 is made up of 14 amino acids. In its sample, this clone was seen once. The target antigen is unknown.

The genes are TRBV6-5 and TRBJ1-6, with D tentatively TRBD1 (5 bases). Sample: PBMCs. The sequence was collected from a man aged 45 to 65 in good health and CMV-seropositive. The CDR3 region is CASSYSNRNSPLHF. In nucleotides, the CDR3 is TGTGCCAGCAGTTACTCGAACAGGAATTCACCCCTCCACTTT.